This T cell receptor beta chain was identified during a study of blood T cells in healthy people across ages. Isolation yielded PBMCs, at least 7 million per sample, in every case. It was with a sample-barcoded 5' primer and a J-beta primer mix that a second PCR of about 7 to 12 cycles was run. Each cDNA was tagged by a template-switch adaptor containing 12 random nucleotides. MiXCR, run by TCRdb on the 5' RACE reads, gives a single entry per CDR3 protein. The sample records about 1.7 million distinct CDR3 sequences, roughly 27% being singletons. General observations from the study: A roughly linear fall in TCR beta diversity per million T cells was seen with increasing age.

CDR3 length equals 12 residues. After removal of 6 bases from V and 9 bases from J, the junction contained 6 bases not matched to a gene. CDR1 SQVTM and CDR2 ANQGSEA come from the germline V gene. There are many counts of this clonotype. The antigen remains unidentified. V usage is TRBV29-1 and J usage is TRBJ2-1, with 9 bases that match TRBD1. Sequencing was performed on blood. This TCR came from a woman aged 25-40 years in good health. Written as DNA, the CDR3 is TGCAGCGTCCGAGGACAGGGGATTGAGCAGTTCTTC. Amino acid sequence: CSVRGQGIEQFF.